Following are 21 T cell receptor beta chains from one sample sequenced in a study of T cells in Graves' hyperthyroidism and ophthalmopathy. Amplified regions were TCR beta CDR3 sequences from RNA transcripts. The study used the HTBI primer set for a first-round RT-PCR of the TCR CDR3. TCRdb reanalysed the multiplex PCR reads using MiXCR and keeps one entry per CDR3 protein. The sample lists some 500,000 distinct CDR3 sequences, around 22% occurring once. Sequencing was done on a sample of blood. The receptors stem from a woman aged 25 to 39 with Graves' ophthalmopathy.

This clonotype was recorded many times. This rearrangement joins TRBV6-5 to TRBJ1-5; D is possibly TRBD1 (6 bases). The length of the CDR3 is 15 residues. Germline V gene sequence: CDR1 MNHEY, CDR2 SVGAGI. Deletions cut 2 bases from V and 5 bases from J, with 13 bases between. CDR3 protein: CASSYHGQRHQPQHF. CDR3 sequence (DNA): TGTGCCAGCAGTTACCACGGACAGCGCCATCAGCCCCAGCATTTT.

This clonotype was seen at least ten times. The gene calls are TRBV19 and TRBJ2-5; D is perhaps TRBD1 or TRBD2 (5 bases each). Germline CDR1 LNHDA, CDR2 SQIVND (reference sequence). There are 14 residues in the CDR3. V was cut by 5 bases and J by 4 bases, with 14 bases left in between. The chain's CDR3 is CASSLRPGGETQYF. DNA of the CDR3: TGTGCCAGTAGTTTAAGACCTGGGGGAGAGACCCAGTACTTC.

This clonotype was counted many times. The gene calls are TRBV27 and TRBJ2-7; 7 nucleotides align to TRBD2. There are 13 residues in the CDR3. Trimming removed 3 bases from V and 2 bases from J; junction bases left unmatched: 1. The germline V gene has CDR1 MNHEY and CDR2 SMNVEV (reference sequence). CDR3 amino acids: CASSFSGAYEQYF. As DNA, the CDR3 is TGTGCCAGCAGTTTCAGCGGGGCCTACGAGCAGTACTTC.

This clonotype appeared many times. The J gene is TRBJ1-1, the V gene TRBV27; D is unclear. The CDR3 length is 12 residues. Trimming left V 5 bases short and J 5 bases short, with 9 bases between. CDR1 MNHEY and CDR2 SMNVEV come from the germline V gene (reference sequence). The CDR3 spells CASSTFGTEAFF. The DNA of the CDR3 is TGTGCCAGCAGTACTTTCGGGACTGAAGCTTTCTTT.

This clonotype showed up many times. The rearrangement joins TRBV27 to TRBJ1-5; 10 nucleotides line up with TRBD1. After removal of 5 bases from V and 2 bases from J, the junction contained 3 bases not matched to a gene. This CDR3 has 15 residues. Germline V CDR1 and CDR2: MNHEY, SMNVEV (reference sequence). The CDR3 is CASSVGTGGNQPQHF. In nucleotides, the CDR3 is TGTGCCAGCAGTGTCGGGACAGGGGGCAATCAGCCCCAGCATTTT.

As for this clonotype: With a much larger clone just one base away, this may be a read error. The chain carries TRBV7-6 and TRBJ2-3; 7 positions agree with TRBD2. Germline CDR1 SGHVS, CDR2 FNYEAQ. Trimming cost V 3 bases and J 1 base; bases outside gene matches: 1. The CDR3 loop spans 14 amino acids. The CDR3 coding sequence is TGTGCCAGCAGCTTTGGGGGGGGCACAGATACGCAGTATTTT. This translates into CASSFGGGTDTQYF. The full variable domain, with the rest looked up from reference TRBV7-6 and TRBJ2-3, is GAGVSQSPRYKVTKRGQDVALRCDPISGHVSLYWYRQALGQGPEFLTYFNYEAQQDKSGLPNDRFSAERPEGSISTLTIQRTEQRDSAMYRCASSFGGGTDTQYFGPGTRLTVL.

A remark on this clonotype: Since the CDR3 does not end with the conserved phenylalanine or tryptophan, this likely comes from a read error. V gene TRBV15 combines with J gene TRBJ2-2; 8 nucleotides line up with TRBD2. The J segment lost 7 bases and the V segment lost 5 bases, leaving 6 bases of the junction unmatched. CDR3 length: 14 residues. CDR1 LNHNV and CDR2 YYDKDF come from the germline V gene (reference sequence). CDR3 in amino acids: CATSARGGRGELFL. CDR3 coding DNA: TGTGCCACCAGCGCCCGGGGGGGCCGCGGGGAGCTGTTTTTA.

This clonotype was observed a handful of times. This rearrangement joins TRBV6-2 or TRBV6-3 to TRBJ1-5; D is possibly TRBD1 (5 bases). CDR3 length: 12 amino acids. V was clipped by 10 bases and J by 0 bases, with 7 bases between them. CDR1 is MNHEY and CDR2 is SVGEGT in the germline V gene. Here the CDR3 DNA reads TGTGCCACCGGGGGTAGCAATCAGCCCCAGCATTTT. Translated, it gives CATGGSNQPQHF.

This clonotype was seen at least ten times. The rearrangement joins TRBV12-3 or TRBV12-4 to TRBJ1-1; 7 bases fit TRBD1. V lost 6 bases to trimming and J lost 5 bases; unmatched junction nucleotides: 6. The CDR3 loop spans 13 amino acids. CDR3 residues: CASRNRGFTEAFF. Here the CDR3 DNA reads TGTGCCAGCAGGAACAGGGGTTTTACTGAAGCTTTCTTT.

This clonotype was seen at least ten times. The chain recombines TRBV10-1 with TRBJ1-5, with D possibly matching TRBD1 (5 bases). V gave up 7 bases and J gave up 4 bases, with 14 bases separating them. The CDR3 spans 14 residues. Germline CDR1 is WNHNN and CDR2 is SYGVQD (reference sequence). As DNA, the CDR3 is TGCGCCAGCATTGAAGGGACGGTGAATCAGCCCCAGCATTTT. This codes for CASIEGTVNQPQHF.

This clonotype was detected ten times or more. The chain uses TRBV7-3 and TRBJ2-6, with D possibly being TRBD2 (5 bases). Germline CDR1 SGHTA, CDR2 FQGTGA. This CDR3 has 15 residues. V shed 5 bases and J shed 0 bases, with 8 bases lying between them. The CDR3 DNA reads TGTGCCAGCAGCCACGGGATCTCTGGGGCCAACGTCCTGACTTTC. It translates to CASSHGISGANVLTF. The variable domain in full, completed from reference TRBV7-3 and TRBJ2-6, reads GAGVSQTPSNKVTEKGKYVELRCDPISGHTALYWYRQSLGQGPEFLIYFQGTGAADDSGLPNDRFFAVRPEGSVSTLKIQRTERGDSAVYLCASSHGISGANVLTFGAGSRLTVL.

This clonotype was observed many times. The rearrangement links TRBV12-3 or TRBV12-4 to TRBJ2-7; D uncertain. The CDR3 loop spans 13 amino acids. V shed 3 bases and J shed 2 bases, with 8 bases lying between them. CDR3 coding DNA: TGTGCCAGCAGTTTGGCCAGAACCTACGAGCAGTACTTC. Translated: CASSLARTYEQYF.

The sample holds many counts of this clonotype. This chain links TRBV7-2 with TRBJ2-4; 7 bases line up with TRBD1. There are 17 residues in the CDR3. Germline loops: CDR1 SGHTA, CDR2 FQGNSA. V was clipped by 3 bases and J by 0 bases; unmatched bases: 8. DNA of the CDR3: TGTGCCAGCAGCTTCCAAACAGGGGCTCTAGCCAAAAACATTCAGTACTTC. This gives the protein CASSFQTGALAKNIQYF.

This clonotype was detected ten times or more. At one of its ends the junction is not consistent with the germline gene, which may arise from a read error. CDR3 sequence (DNA): TGTGCCAGCAGTTACGGGACTTCTGGAGACACCATATATTTT. Protein product: CASSYGTSGDTIYF. The gene calls are TRBV6-5 and TRBJ1-3; possibly TRBD1 for D (5 bases). There are 14 residues in the CDR3. CDR1 and CDR2 from the germline V gene are MNHEY and SVGAGI.

The gene calls are TRBV20-1 and TRBJ2-7; D uncertain. CDR3 size: 14 residues. V shed 6 bases and J shed 3 bases, with 18 bases lying between them. Germline V gene lookup returns CDR1 DFQATT and CDR2 SNEGSKA (reference sequence). Here the CDR3 reads CSAPGPHGFYEQYF. CDR3 nucleotides: TGCAGTGCCCCCGGTCCGCATGGTTTCTACGAGCAGTACTTC.

Ten or more counts support this clonotype. V gene TRBV28 combines with J gene TRBJ2-7, with 7 bases matching TRBD1. This CDR3 spans 16 amino acids. Germline V gene lookup returns CDR1 MDHEN and CDR2 SYDVKM. Losses at the gene ends were 3 bases for V and 5 bases for J; bases not matched to a gene: 13. Here the CDR3 reads CASSFIMRQGTHEQYF. The CDR3 DNA sequence: TGTGCCAGCAGTTTTATAATGCGACAGGGCACCCACGAGCAGTACTTC.

A note on this clonotype: A read error is possible here, since a much larger clone lies one base away. This CDR3 is missing its conserved last phenylalanine or tryptophan, likely due to a read error. The chain uses TRBV2 and TRBJ2-2, with D perhaps TRBD1 or TRBD2 (6 bases each). Germline CDR1 reads SNHLY; CDR2 reads FYNNEI. Trimming removed 4 bases at V and 1 base at J, with 10 bases between. This CDR3 has 15 amino acids. The CDR3, as DNA: TGTGCCAGCAGTGTGGGGGGACAGAACACCGGGGAGCTGTTTTTG. Residues: CASSVGGQNTGELFL.

This clonotype appeared many times. The chain links TRBV6-2 or TRBV6-3 to TRBJ2-3; TRBD1 agrees at 7 bases. Trimming at V came to 2 bases and at J to 0 bases, leaving 5 bases not matched to a gene. Germline assignment: CDR1 MNHEY and CDR2 SVGEGT. The CDR3 is 16 amino acids. CDR3 protein: CASSYGAGGSTDTQYF. The CDR3 DNA reads TGTGCCAGCAGTTACGGAGCAGGGGGAAGCACAGATACGCAGTATTTT.

This clonotype came up many times. This chain links TRBV30 with TRBJ2-5; 10 bases are shared with TRBD2. The CDR3 runs to 14 residues. CDR1 and CDR2 from the germline V gene are GTSNPN and SVGIG (reference sequence). Trimming cost V 2 bases and J 5 bases; bases outside gene matches: 5. Here the CDR3 DNA reads TGTGCCTGGAGTAGCGGGGGGGCGGGGGAGACCCAGTACTTC. Translation gives CAWSSGGAGETQYF.

This clonotype has only a few counts. The V gene is TRBV11-2, the J gene TRBJ1-2; D might be TRBD1 (5 bases). Germline CDR1 SGHAT, CDR2 FQNNGV. There are 16 residues in the CDR3. V was pared by 1 base and J by 4 bases, with 16 bases between. The CDR3 DNA reads as TGTGCCAGCAGCTTAGGCCACGGCAGGGACCTCTATGGCTACACCTTC. Translation: CASSLGHGRDLYGYTF. The complete variable domain, with remaining parts taken from reference TRBV11-2 and TRBJ1-2, reads EAGVAQSPRYKIIEKRQSVAFWCNPISGHATLYWYQQILGQGPKLLIQFQNNGVVDDSQLPKDRFSAERLKGVDSTLKIQPAKLEDSAVYLCASSLGHGRDLYGYTFGSGTRLTVV.

This clonotype was seen at least ten times. The V call is TRBV29-1, the J call TRBJ1-2, with TRBD1 matching over 7 bases. CDR3 length: 13 amino acids. The ends lost 2 bases at V and 5 bases at J; junction bases unmatched: 5. Germline CDR1 and CDR2: SQVTM and ANQGSEA. The CDR3 DNA sequence: TGCAGCGTTGAAACCCCGGGACAGTATGGCTACACCTTC. This gives the protein CSVETPGQYGYTF. Supplemented by reference TRBV29-1 and TRBJ1-2, the full variable domain reads SAVISQKPSRDICQRGTSLTIQCQVDSQVTMMFWYRQQPGQSLTLIATANQGSEATYESGFVIDKFPISRPNLTFSTLTVSNMSPEDSSIYLCSVETPGQYGYTFGSGTRLTVV.